This T cell receptor beta chain came from a study of shared clonotypes between healthy human individuals. Turning to the study itself: Each donor's CD4 naive and CD4 memory cells filled three plates apiece, CD8 naive two, and CD8 memory one. Study-wide points: Donor clonotype sharing was expected to depend on sequencing depth. Non-shared clonotypes had lower generation probabilities than clonotypes shared by all four sorted-subset donors.

Positive CCR7 selection of CD45RO-negative cells yielded the naive CD8 cells, and terminally differentiated effector memory CD45RA+ cells were excluded. Each sample came from a Caucasian adult donor living in Nashville, Tennessee. The repertoire was sequenced with immunoSEQ multiplex PCR; TCRdb's copy has only in-frame clones and lacks some. The profile shows about 1.9 million clones, around 95% of them singletons. Note on this clone: Its antigen is not known.

The germline V gene has CDR1 SGHVS and CDR2 FNYEAQ. This CDR3 is built from 15 residues. The ends were cut back, 0 bases at V and 6 bases at J, with 11 bases in the middle. Material for sequencing was naive CD8+ T cells from PBMCs. The receptor's source is a man younger than 30 in good health. Some clones in this sample may be carry-over from other donors' samples. V and J are TRBV7-6 and TRBJ2-2; the D gene is possibly TRBD2 (6 bases). CDR3 DNA sequence: TGTGCCAGCAGCTTAGCGCCTGGGGGGTCCGGGGAGCTGTTTTTT. It specifies CASSLAPGGSGELFF.